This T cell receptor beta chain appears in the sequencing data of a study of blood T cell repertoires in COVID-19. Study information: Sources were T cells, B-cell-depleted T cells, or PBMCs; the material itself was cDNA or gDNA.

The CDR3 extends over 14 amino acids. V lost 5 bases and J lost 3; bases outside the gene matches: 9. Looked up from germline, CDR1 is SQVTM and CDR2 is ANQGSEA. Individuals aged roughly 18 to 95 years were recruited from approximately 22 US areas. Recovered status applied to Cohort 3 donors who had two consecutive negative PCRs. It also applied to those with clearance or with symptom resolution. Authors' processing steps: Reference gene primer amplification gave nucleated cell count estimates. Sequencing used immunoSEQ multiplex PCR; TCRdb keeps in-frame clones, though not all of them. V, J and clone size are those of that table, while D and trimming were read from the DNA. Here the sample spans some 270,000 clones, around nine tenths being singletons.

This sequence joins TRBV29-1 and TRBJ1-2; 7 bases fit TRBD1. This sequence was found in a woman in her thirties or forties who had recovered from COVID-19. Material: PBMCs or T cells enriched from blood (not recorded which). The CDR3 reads CSVTGATPYYGYTF. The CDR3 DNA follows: TGCAGCGTTACAGGGGCCACGCCGTACTATGGCTACACCTTC.